One and the same sample provided the 25 T cell receptor beta chains below, sequenced in a study of T-cell reconstitution after alpha-beta-depleted transplantation in children. Unique molecular identifiers featured in how the TCRbeta library was prepared. TCRdb passed the PCR reads through MiXCR, listing each CDR3 protein once. The sample lists almost 600,000 distinct CDR3 sequences, over 25% occurring once. The source was PBMCs, collected before TCRalphabeta/CD19-depleted stem cell transplant. The receptors come from a boy less than two years old with Wiskott-Aldrich syndrome, due to receive a stem cell transplant.

A few counts support this clonotype. The J gene is TRBJ2-1, the V gene TRBV20-1; 10 nucleotides agree with TRBD2. V lost 2 bases and J lost 4; bases outside the gene matches: 11. Germline CDR1 is DFQATT and CDR2 is SNEGSKA (reference sequence). This CDR3 contains 17 residues. The chain's CDR3 is CSARQNPLAGVYNEQFF. Written as DNA, the CDR3 is TGCAGTGCTAGACAGAACCCGCTAGCGGGAGTTTACAATGAGCAGTTCTTC.

This rearrangement joins TRBV29-1 to TRBJ2-1; 15 positions agree with TRBD2. Losses at the gene ends were 5 bases for V and 8 bases for J; bases not matched to a gene: 7. Germline-derived CDR1 and CDR2 are SQVTM and ANQGSEA. CDR3 length: 15 amino acids. CDR3 loop: CSVRGGLAGGYEQFF. Written as DNA, the CDR3 is TGCAGCGTTCGTGGGGGACTAGCGGGAGGCTATGAGCAGTTCTTC.

The chain joins TRBV4-1 to TRBJ1-2; tentative D call: TRBD1 (6 bases). Looked up from germline, CDR1 is MGHRA and CDR2 is YSYEKL. Trimming pared 4 bases from V and 3 bases from J, leaving 12 bases between. CDR3 length: 14 amino acids. The CDR3 here is CASSRTEQHYGYTF. The CDR3 DNA reads as TGCGCCAGCAGCCGGACAGAACAACACTATGGCTACACCTTC.

This clonotype was picked up a small number of times. J is TRBJ1-3 and V is TRBV12-3 or TRBV12-4; D unclear. V lost 6 bases and J 1 base, leaving 4 bases between the germline ends. The length of the CDR3 is 12 residues. The CDR3 region is CASRPSGNTIYF. As DNA, the CDR3 is TGTGCCAGCAGGCCTTCTGGAAACACCATATATTTT.

The chain is built from TRBV3-1 and TRBJ2-2; TRBD1 matches 8 bases. Germline assignment: CDR1 LGHDT and CDR2 YNNKEL (reference sequence). The CDR3 is made up of 16 amino acids. V was pared by 3 bases and J by 5 bases, with 8 bases of the junction left unmatched. CDR3 region: CASSHPQGASTGELFF. In DNA, the CDR3 is TGTGCCAGCAGCCACCCCCAGGGGGCCTCTACCGGGGAGCTGTTTTTT.

This rearrangement joins TRBV4-2 to TRBJ2-2, with 12 bases aligning to TRBD1. CDR1 LGHNA and CDR2 YNFKEQ come from the germline V gene. CDR3 length: 18 amino acids. Trimming cost V 5 bases and J 5 bases; bases outside gene matches: 12. CDR3 loop: CASSEYRDRGRVTGELFF. CDR3 DNA sequence: TGTGCCAGCAGCGAATACCGGGACAGGGGGCGCGTTACCGGGGAGCTGTTTTTT.

The chain recombines TRBV11-3 with TRBJ2-7; D unresolved. Germline assignment: CDR1 SGHNT and CDR2 YENEEA. The V and J ends lost 0 bases and 3 bases respectively, with 9 bases between them. This CDR3 comprises 14 residues. The CDR3 nucleotides are TGTGCCAGCAGCTTAGAATCTGTGGGCTACGAGCAGTACTTC. Translated, it gives CASSLESVGYEQYF.

The J gene is TRBJ2-7, the V gene TRBV9; D is undetermined. Trimming shortened V by 0 bases and J by 5 bases, and 12 bases separated the two germline ends. Looked up from germline, CDR1 is SGDLS and CDR2 is YYNGEE. The CDR3 length is 14 residues. CDR3 sequence: CASSVGAVGDEQYF. CDR3 nucleotide sequence: TGTGCCAGCAGCGTAGGAGCAGTTGGAGACGAGCAGTACTTC.

This chain uses TRBV7-6 with TRBJ2-5, with unresolved D. This CDR3 spans 16 amino acids. Per germline, CDR1 SGHVS and CDR2 FNYEAQ. Trimming took 1 base from V and 5 from J, leaving 17 bases between them. DNA for the CDR3: TGTGCCAGCAGCTTAGAGCCGAGACTTTGGATGGAGACCCAGTACTTC. Protein product: CASSLEPRLWMETQYF.

This rearrangement joins TRBV5-1 to TRBJ1-2; D might be TRBD1 (5 bases). Germline V gene data show CDR1 as SGHRS and CDR2 as YFSETQ. The V gene lost 3 bases and the J gene lost 4 bases, with 13 bases spanning the gap. This CDR3 is built from 14 residues. CDR3 bases: TGCGCCAGCAGCTCTAGAACAGGCCGCTATGGCTACACCTTC. Its translation is CASSSRTGRYGYTF.

This sequence joins TRBV4-2 and TRBJ1-3; D perhaps matches TRBD1 (6 bases). CDR1 is LGHNA and CDR2 is YNFKEQ in the germline V gene. The CDR3 spans 19 residues. V was shortened by 0 bases and J by 0 bases, with 18 bases between the two germline ends. DNA of the CDR3: TGTGCCAGCAGCCAAGACGGATGGACAGCGCCTTTCTCTGGAAACACCATATATTTT. Translation: CASSQDGWTAPFSGNTIYF.

The chain uses TRBV20-1 and TRBJ2-1; 7 nucleotides match TRBD1. V shed 6 bases and J 4 bases; nucleotides not matched to a gene: 6. This CDR3 has 13 amino acids. CDR1 and CDR2 (germline): DFQATT, SNEGSKA (reference sequence). This CDR3 reads CSAPGTDYNEQFF. CDR3 coding DNA: TGCAGTGCGCCCGGGACAGATTACAATGAGCAGTTCTTC.

This clonotype turned up a few times. The V and J genes are TRBV7-9 and TRBJ1-5, with D hard to call. Per germline, CDR1 SEHNR and CDR2 FQNEAQ (reference sequence). Trimming left V 4 bases short and J 5 bases short, with 6 bases between. The CDR3 covers 12 residues. Here the CDR3 DNA reads TGTGCCAGCAGCTCCTGGTATCAGCCCCAGCATTTT. It is translated as CASSSWYQPQHF.

This clonotype was detected only a few times. The chain recombines TRBV15 with TRBJ2-3; D not certain. The CDR3 runs 11 residues. Germline lookup yields CDR1 LNHNV and CDR2 YYDKDF (reference sequence). V lost 8 bases and J 9 bases, leaving 12 bases between the germline ends. This CDR3 is CATPARGTQYF. DNA of the CDR3: TGTGCCACCCCGGCTCGTGGCACGCAGTATTTT.

This clonotype showed up just a few times. The V call is TRBV24-1, the J call TRBJ2-5, with 7 positions matching TRBD1. J was trimmed by 5 bases and V by 2 bases; bases with no gene match: 10. Germline CDR1 is KGHDR and CDR2 is SFDVKD. This CDR3 spans 16 amino acids. The CDR3 spells CATSDSRQGVGETQYF. The CDR3 nucleotides are TGTGCCACCAGTGATTCGCGACAGGGCGTGGGGGAGACCCAGTACTTC.

This clonotype was seen a handful of times. The CDR3 region has the DNA TGTGCCATCAGTAGCAGGGAAGAGACCCAGTACTTC. Translation: CAISSREETQYF. This chain connects TRBV10-3 to TRBJ2-5; TRBD1 is a possible D gene (5 bases). The ends were cut back, 5 bases at V and 3 bases at J, with 7 bases in the middle. From germline, CDR1 is ENHRY and CDR2 SYGVKD. The CDR3 sequence is 12 residues long.

The rearrangement joins TRBV12-3 or TRBV12-4 to TRBJ2-5; D gene unclear. This CDR3 is built from 14 residues. Trimming shortened V by 6 bases and J by 5 bases, and 16 bases separated the two germline ends. CDR3 in amino acids: CASSPSMRRETQYF. CDR3 nucleotide sequence: TGTGCCAGCAGCCCAAGCATGCGCCGGGAGACCCAGTACTTC.

The CDR3: CASSFMPSSTAKNIQYF. The CDR3 bases are TGCGCCAGCAGTTTTATGCCTTCCAGCACCGCCAAAAACATTCAGTACTTC. The V call is TRBV5-1, the J call TRBJ2-4; D call uncertain. V was cut by 5 bases and J by 1 base, with 19 bases left in between. This CDR3 contains 17 residues. Germline V lookup: CDR1 SGHRS, CDR2 YFSETQ.

This rearrangement joins TRBV28 to TRBJ2-4; D possibly uses TRBD1 or TRBD2 (6 bases each). The CDR3 loop spans 16 amino acids. V was cut by 3 bases and J by 3 bases, with 15 bases left in between. Germline V gene lookup returns CDR1 MDHEN and CDR2 SYDVKM. CDR3 coding DNA: TGTGCCAGCAGTTTTTGGCCTAAGGGGGGCAAAAACATTCAGTACTTC. It codes for CASSFWPKGGKNIQYF.

This clonotype is a singleton in its sample. This chain joins TRBV5-6 and TRBJ2-7, with 13 nucleotides matching TRBD2. Looked up from germline, CDR1 is SGHDT and CDR2 is YYEEEE. There are 18 residues in the CDR3. With V trimmed by 3 bases and J by 1 base, 10 bases remained unmatched. The CDR3 is CASSSTSGRTWGSYEQYF. The CDR3 DNA is TGTGCCAGCAGCTCGACTAGCGGGAGGACTTGGGGGTCCTACGAGCAGTACTTC.

In its sample, this clonotype was seen a few times. The V and J genes are TRBV11-2 and TRBJ2-5; D may be TRBD2 (6 bases). The CDR3 is 14 residues long. Trimming shortened V by 4 bases and J by 1 base, and 10 bases separated the two germline ends. Germline lookup yields CDR1 SGHAT and CDR2 FQNNGV. The CDR3 is CASSSAGGQETQYF. CDR3 DNA sequence: TGTGCCAGCAGCTCAGCGGGCGGCCAAGAGACCCAGTACTTC.

In its sample, this clonotype was seen a few times. This chain uses TRBV29-1 with TRBJ2-5; D is unresolved. The V gene's germline CDR1 is SQVTM and CDR2 ANQGSEA. This CDR3 comprises 12 residues. The V end was cut by 2 bases, the J end by 7 bases, with 11 bases between. For the CDR3, the DNA is TGCAGCGTTGAACGTAGAGTGGGGACCCAGTACTTC. Protein product: CSVERRVGTQYF. The full variable domain, rest sourced from reference TRBV29-1 and TRBJ2-5, is SAVISQKPSRDICQRGTSLTIQCQVDSQVTMMFWYRQQPGQSLTLIATANQGSEATYESGFVIDKFPISRPNLTFSTLTVSNMSPEDSSIYLCSVERRVGTQYFGPGTRLLVL.

The sample holds a few counts of this clonotype. The rearrangement uses TRBV10-3 and TRBJ2-7, with a tentative D call TRBD2 (6 bases). This CDR3 has 13 amino acids. Trimming left V 9 bases short and J 0 bases short, with 12 bases between. CDR1 and CDR2 from the germline V gene are ENHRY and SYGVKD. CDR3 amino acids: CAIGAGSSYEQYF. CDR3 in DNA: TGTGCCATTGGGGCCGGGAGCTCCTACGAGCAGTACTTC.

The CDR3 loop is CASSLGLYRETQYF. The CDR3 DNA sequence: TGCGCCAGCAGCTTGGGCCTCTACCGAGAGACCCAGTACTTC. The chain has TRBV5-1 and TRBJ2-5; D unresolved. There are 14 residues in the CDR3. The germline gives CDR1 SGHRS, CDR2 YFSETQ. Trimming left V 0 bases short and J 4 bases short, with 10 bases between.

V usage is TRBV15 and J usage is TRBJ1-4; 10 nucleotides match TRBD1. The germline gives CDR1 LNHNV, CDR2 YYDKDF (reference sequence). The CDR3 has 15 residues. J gave up 7 bases and V 4 bases, and 6 bases lay outside the gene matches. The CDR3 DNA reads TGTGCCACCAGCAATGACAGGGGGCGAATTGAAAAACTGTTTTTT. Its protein is CATSNDRGRIEKLFF.